The 13 T cell receptor beta chains listed next were all sequenced from one sample in a study of blood T cell repertoires in COVID-19. Repertoires were generated with immunoSEQ multiplex PCR, while TCRdb's copy carries only in-frame clones and drops some. Of under 200,000 clones detected, less than 85% appear once; the ten largest clones hold about 5%. The sequencing sample was made of PBMCs or T cells enriched from blood (not recorded which). These receptors were obtained from a woman in her fifties or sixties with acute COVID-19.

V gene TRBV7-9 combines with J gene TRBJ2-1, with D uncertain. Trimming left V 8 bases short and J 3 bases short, with 8 bases between. CDR3 length: 12 residues. Germline V gene lookup returns CDR1 SEHNR and CDR2 FQNEAQ (reference sequence). CDR3 in DNA: TGTGCCAGCGAGCCCCTCTACAATGAGCAGTTCTTC. Its protein product is CASEPLYNEQFF.

The chain recombines TRBV7-2 with TRBJ1-5; weak D call: TRBD1 (6 bases). The CDR3 covers 15 residues. V shed 2 bases and J shed 7 bases, with 15 bases lying between them. In germline, CDR1 is SGHTA, CDR2 FQGNSA. CDR3 bases: TGTGCCAGCAGCTTAAACAGGGAAGGAGGACAGCCCCAGCATTTT. This sequence encodes CASSLNREGGQPQHF. Full variable domain (missing parts from reference TRBV7-2 and TRBJ1-5): GAGVSQSPSNKVTEKGKDVELRCDPISGHTALYWYRQSLGQGLEFLIYFQGNSAPDKSGLPSDRFSAERTGGSVSTLTIQRTQQEDSAVYLCASSLNREGGQPQHFGDGTRLSIL.

The genes are TRBV30 and TRBJ1-4, with D tentatively TRBD1 (6 bases). The length of the CDR3 is 14 residues. Germline V gene sequence: CDR1 GTSNPN, CDR2 SVGIG (reference sequence). Trimming removed 7 bases from V and 7 bases from J, with 19 bases in between. CDR3 in amino acids: CAYQLPGGAEKLFF. The CDR3 DNA reads TGTGCCTACCAACTACCCGGGGGGGCTGAAAAACTGTTTTTT. The full variable domain, rest sourced from reference TRBV30 and TRBJ1-4, is SQTIHQWPATLVQPVGSPLSLECTVEGTSNPNLYWYRQAAGRGLQLLFYSVGIGQISSEVPQNLSASRPQDRQFILSSKKLLLSDSGFYLCAYQLPGGAEKLFFGSGTQLSVL.

The sample holds one count of this clone. This chain connects TRBV18 to TRBJ2-6, with 9 positions matching TRBD2. Losses at the gene ends were 3 bases for V and 1 base for J; bases not matched to a gene: 13. CDR3 size: 20 residues. The germline CDR1 and CDR2 sequences are KGHSH and LQKENI. In DNA, the CDR3 is TGTGCCAGCTCACCCAATAGCGGGAGCAGGGTAACGTCTGGGGCCAACGTCCTGACTTTC. This translates into CASSPNSGSRVTSGANVLTF.

The chain has TRBV27 and TRBJ2-7, with D maybe TRBD1 (6 bases). Trimming took 5 bases from V and 0 from J, leaving 20 bases between them. The CDR3 runs 17 residues. CDR1 MNHEY and CDR2 SMNVEV come from the germline V gene (reference sequence). DNA of the CDR3: TGTGCCAGCAGTCAACAATGGGGGCAGTCCATCTCCTACGAGCAGTACTTC. It codes for CASSQQWGQSISYEQYF.

The chain joins TRBV19 to TRBJ1-6, with 9 positions matching TRBD1. Unmatched junction bases numbered 1, after V lost 3 bases and J lost 7 bases. This CDR3 is built from 14 residues. CDR1 and CDR2 (germline): LNHDA, SQIVND (reference sequence). The CDR3 DNA sequence: TGTGCCAGTAGTATGGGGACAGGGAATTCACCCCTCCACTTT. It yields the protein CASSMGTGNSPLHF. Supplemented by reference TRBV19 and TRBJ1-6, the full variable domain reads DGGITQSPKYLFRKEGQNVTLSCEQNLNHDAMYWYRQDPGQGLRLIYYSQIVNDFQKGDIAEGYSVSREKKESFPLTVTSAQKNPTAFYLCASSMGTGNSPLHFGNGTRLTVT.

The chain couples TRBV27 to TRBJ1-1, with 9 bases fitting TRBD1. V trimming: 5 bases; J trimming: 3 bases; junction bases outside the gene matches: 4. The CDR3 totals 14 residues. Germline-derived CDR1 and CDR2 are MNHEY and SMNVEV (reference sequence). CDR3 loop: CASSRGQGYTEAFF. The CDR3 bases are TGTGCCAGCAGTAGGGGACAGGGATACACTGAAGCTTTCTTT.

CDR3: CASSQDGSSYNSPLHF. CDR3 DNA sequence: TGTGCCAGCAGTCAGGACGGGAGCTCCTATAATTCACCCCTCCACTTT. V and J are TRBV6-2 or TRBV6-3 and TRBJ1-6, with unresolved D. Trimming stripped 5 bases from V and 0 bases from J, with 11 bases between. The CDR3 length is 16 residues. CDR1 and CDR2 from the germline V gene are MNHEY and SVGEGT.

This chain connects TRBV28 to TRBJ1-2; 9 bases match TRBD1. CDR1 and CDR2 from the germline V gene are MDHEN and SYDVKM. J was trimmed by 5 bases and V by 2 bases; bases with no gene match: 6. The CDR3 has 15 residues. The CDR3 protein is CASSLVRDRAYGYTF. CDR3 sequence (DNA): TGTGCCAGCAGTTTAGTAAGGGACAGGGCTTATGGCTACACCTTC.

The V gene is TRBV7-8, the J gene TRBJ2-7, with D unresolved. This CDR3 has 13 residues. Germline loops: CDR1 SGHVS, CDR2 FQNEAQ. V was pared by 3 bases and J by 10 bases, with 16 bases between. The CDR3 reads CASSFERERVQYF. CDR3 DNA: TGTGCCAGCAGCTTCGAGAGAGAACGGGTCCAGTACTTC. Complete variable domain (other parts from reference TRBV7-8 and TRBJ2-7): GAGVSQSPRYKVAKRGQDVALRCDPISGHVSLFWYQQALGQGPEFLTYFQNEAQLDKSGLPSDRFFAERPEGSVSTLKIQRTQQEDSAVYLCASSFERERVQYFGPGTRLTVT.

CDR3 protein: CASSSQGGELFF. CDR3 nucleotide sequence: TGTGCCAGCAGCTCCCAGGGCGGGGAGCTGTTTTTT. The chain carries TRBV3-1 (or the pseudogene TRBV3-2) and TRBJ2-2; TRBD1 is a possible D gene (5 bases). The ends were cut back, 5 bases at V and 7 bases at J, with 8 bases in the middle. This CDR3 comprises 12 residues. Per the germline V gene, CDR1 is LGHDT and CDR2 is YNNKEL (reference sequence).

The rearrangement uses TRBV2 and TRBJ1-6, with a weak D call TRBD1 (6 bases). V lost 7 bases to trimming and J lost 13 bases, with 20 bases between them. The CDR3 runs to 14 residues. CDR1 and CDR2 (germline): SNHLY, FYNNEI. The CDR3 DNA is TGTGCCAGCATCCCCGGGGACATAAGGACTCCCCTCCACTTT. Translation gives CASIPGDIRTPLHF.

The rearrangement links TRBV10-1 to TRBJ2-2, with 8 bases lining up with TRBD2. V lost 4 bases and J lost 5; bases outside the gene matches: 3. In germline, CDR1 is WNHNN, CDR2 SYGVQD (reference sequence). There are 14 residues in the CDR3. Here the CDR3 DNA reads TGCGCCAGCAGTGGCGGGGGGCAAACCGGGGAGCTGTTTTTT. Residues: CASSGGGQTGELFF.